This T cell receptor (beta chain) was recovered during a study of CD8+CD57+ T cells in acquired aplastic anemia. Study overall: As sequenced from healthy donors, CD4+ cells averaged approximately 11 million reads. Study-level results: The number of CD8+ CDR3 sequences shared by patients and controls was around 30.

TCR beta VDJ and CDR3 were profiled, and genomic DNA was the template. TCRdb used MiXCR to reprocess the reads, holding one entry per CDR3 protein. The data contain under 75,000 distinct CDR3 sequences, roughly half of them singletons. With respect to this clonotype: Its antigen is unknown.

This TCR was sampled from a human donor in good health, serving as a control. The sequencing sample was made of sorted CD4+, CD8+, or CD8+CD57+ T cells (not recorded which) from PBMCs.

The CDR3 protein is CASNHGAPAYNEQFF. The CDR3, as DNA: TGTGCCAGTAATCATGGGGCCCCGGCCTACAATGAGCAGTTCTTC. The chain is built from TRBV19 and TRBJ2-1, with a tentative D call TRBD1 (5 bases). Germline V CDR1 and CDR2: LNHDA, SQIVND (reference sequence). V lost 7 bases and J lost 2, with 15 bases in between. CDR3 size: 15 residues.